The 20 T cell receptor beta chains below all came from one sample that was sequenced in a study of cytomegalovirus exposure and HLA in healthy donors. It was with 60 Vbeta and 13 Jbeta primers that the PCR ran. Sequencing used immunoSEQ multiplex PCR; TCRdb keeps in-frame clones, though not all of them. The profile shows about 130,000 clones, roughly four fifths of them singletons. The sequencing input was PBMCs. The receptor source for this set is a male donor in good health and CMV-seronegative.

The chain carries TRBV4-3 and TRBJ1-4, with unresolved D. In germline, CDR1 is LGHNA, CDR2 YSLEER. CDR3 length: 17 amino acids. The V end was cut by 0 bases, the J end by 2 bases, with 13 bases between. CDR3 bases: TGCGCCAGCAGCCAAGACCCGGGGTTCGGGACTAATGAAAAACTGTTTTTT. This codes for CASSQDPGFGTNEKLFF.

The chain joins TRBV28 to TRBJ1-5; D call uncertain. V lost 2 bases to trimming and J lost 9 bases, with 14 bases between them. The CDR3 is 14 amino acids. The germline V gene encodes CDR1 MDHEN and CDR2 SYDVKM. The CDR3 region has the DNA TGTGCCAGCAGTTTAGAAAGTCTCGAGGGGCCCCAGCATTTT. Its translation is CASSLESLEGPQHF. The variable domain in full, with the rest retrieved from reference TRBV28 and TRBJ1-5, is DVKVTQSSRYLVKRTGEKVFLECVQDMDHENMFWYRQDPGLGLRLIYFSYDVKMKEKGDIPEGYSVSREKKERFSLILESASTNQTSMYLCASSLESLEGPQHFGDGTRLSIL.

This chain links TRBV2 with TRBJ1-1, with unresolved D. CDR3 length: 14 amino acids. CDR1 and CDR2 (germline): SNHLY, FYNNEI. Trimming removed 6 bases at V and 2 bases at J, with 13 bases between. The CDR3 loop reads CASSRNSANTEAFF. The CDR3 DNA follows: TGTGCCAGCAGCAGGAACAGTGCTAACACTGAAGCTTTCTTT.

This CDR3 reads CASGRAPYEQYF. CDR3 nucleotides: TGTGCCAGCGGGAGGGCCCCCTACGAGCAGTACTTC. The chain carries TRBV21-1 and TRBJ2-7; the D call in the table, TRBD2, was not verified against the DNA. TRBV21-1 corresponds to a pseudogene. The CDR3 extends over 12 amino acids.

This clone occurred a few times. CDR3 residues: CASSPLERQETQYF. The CDR3 coding sequence is TGTGCCAGCAGCCCCCTAGAGAGGCAAGAGACCCAGTACTTC. The chain employs TRBV7-9 and TRBJ2-5; D is uncertain. V was clipped by 5 bases and J by 2 bases, with 12 bases between them. Germline V lookup: CDR1 SEHNR, CDR2 FQNEAQ (reference sequence). The CDR3 is made up of 14 amino acids.

The V and J genes are TRBV5-1 and TRBJ1-2, with 7 bases identical to TRBD1. Per the germline V gene, CDR1 is SGHRS and CDR2 is YFSETQ. Trimming took 4 bases from V and 4 from J; bases not matched to a gene: 7. The CDR3 runs to 14 residues. The CDR3 protein is CASSPTDRAYGYTF. In nucleotides, the CDR3 is TGCGCCAGCAGCCCTACTGACAGGGCCTATGGCTACACCTTC.

The CDR3 bases are TGCGCCAGCAGCCAAGATAGGGCAGGGTCGAATGAGCAGTTCTTC. Translation: CASSQDRAGSNEQFF. The J gene is TRBJ2-1, the V gene TRBV4-3; D possibly corresponds to TRBD1 (5 bases). The V gene's germline CDR1 is LGHNA and CDR2 YSLEER. The CDR3 length is 15 residues. Trimming took 0 bases from V and 7 from J, leaving 13 bases between them.

V usage is TRBV28 and J usage is TRBJ2-5; D might be TRBD2 (7 bases). V shed 8 bases and J shed 5 bases, with 30 bases lying between them. In germline, CDR1 is MDHEN, CDR2 SYDVKM. The CDR3 covers 18 residues. This CDR3 is CASSTRRVGGGWRETQYF. The CDR3, as DNA: TGTGCCAGCTCTACCCGGAGGGTAGGGGGAGGGTGGAGGGAGACCCAGTACTTC.

The rearrangement uses TRBV19 and TRBJ2-3, with 12 bases matching TRBD1. In germline, CDR1 is LNHDA, CDR2 SQIVND (reference sequence). V shed 9 bases and J 1 base; nucleotides not matched to a gene: 5. The CDR3 has 15 residues. The CDR3 loop reads CASHRDRGRTDTQYF. The CDR3 DNA reads as TGTGCCAGCCACCGGGACAGGGGGCGCACAGATACGCAGTATTTT. Complete variable domain (other parts from reference TRBV19 and TRBJ2-3): DGGITQSPKYLFRKEGQNVTLSCEQNLNHDAMYWYRQDPGQGLRLIYYSQIVNDFQKGDIAEGYSVSREKKESFPLTVTSAQKNPTAFYLCASHRDRGRTDTQYFGPGTRLTVL.

J is TRBJ2-7 and V is TRBV5-1, with TRBD1 matching 8 bases. Germline V lookup: CDR1 SGHRS, CDR2 YFSETQ. The CDR3 totals 14 residues. After removal of 4 bases from V and 2 bases from J, the junction contained 5 bases not matched to a gene. CDR3 in amino acids: CASSRQGLAYEQYF. CDR3 bases: TGCGCCAGCAGCCGACAGGGGTTGGCCTACGAGCAGTACTTC. Filled out from reference TRBV5-1 and TRBJ2-7, the complete variable domain reads KAGVTQTPRYLIKTRGQQVTLSCSPISGHRSVSWYQQTPGQGLQFLFEYFSETQRNKGNFPGRFSGRQFSNSRSEMNVSTLELGDSALYLCASSRQGLAYEQYFGPGTRLTVT.

This clone was found a few times. V is TRBV6-5 and J is TRBJ1-6, with a tentative D call TRBD1 (5 bases). CDR3 length: 13 residues. CDR1 is MNHEY, CDR2 SVGAGI, per germline. Trimming removed 6 bases from V and 7 bases from J, with 10 bases in between. CDR3 loop: CASSRDGNSPLHF. The CDR3, as DNA: TGTGCCAGCAGCAGGGATGGAAATTCACCCCTCCACTTT.

This clone occurred once. The V and J genes are TRBV29-1 and TRBJ2-1; 7 positions match TRBD1. The length of the CDR3 is 15 residues. Trimming at V came to 4 bases and at J to 3 bases, leaving 9 bases not matched to a gene. Looked up from germline, CDR1 is SQVTM and CDR2 is ANQGSEA. The CDR3 is CSVAPQGQNYNEQFF. DNA for the CDR3: TGCAGCGTTGCCCCACAGGGGCAAAACTACAATGAGCAGTTCTTC.

This clone was seen only a few times. This chain links TRBV28 with TRBJ2-7; D is perhaps TRBD2 (5 bases). The CDR3 has 13 amino acids. Looked up from germline, CDR1 is MDHEN and CDR2 is SYDVKM. Deletions cut 2 bases from V and 3 bases from J, with 8 bases between. The CDR3 nucleotides read TGTGCCAGCAGTTTAAGCCGGGGCTACGAGCAGTACTTC. This translates into CASSLSRGYEQYF.

The J gene is TRBJ2-3, the V gene TRBV7-8, with D maybe TRBD2 (6 bases). Deletions cut 2 bases from V and 1 base from J, with 13 bases between. The germline V gene has CDR1 SGHVS and CDR2 FQNEAQ. There are 16 residues in the CDR3. The CDR3 here is CASSLKLADRTDTQYF. CDR3 DNA: TGTGCCAGCAGCTTAAAACTAGCTGATCGCACAGATACGCAGTATTTT. Full variable domain (rest looked up from reference TRBV7-8 and TRBJ2-3): GAGVSQSPRYKVAKRGQDVALRCDPISGHVSLFWYQQALGQGPEFLTYFQNEAQLDKSGLPSDRFFAERPEGSVSTLKIQRTQQEDSAVYLCASSLKLADRTDTQYFGPGTRLTVL.

This clone was seen a few times. The CDR3 nucleotides read TGCAGCGTTGAAGGGGGATACGCGGGACAGAATGAAGCTTTCTTT. Encoded protein: CSVEGGYAGQNEAFF. The V call is TRBV29-1, the J call TRBJ1-1; the match to TRBD1 covers 7 bases. Germline V gene sequence: CDR1 SQVTM, CDR2 ANQGSEA. V dropped 1 base and J dropped 7; count of bases not matched to a gene: 12. The CDR3 is 15 amino acids. Together with reference TRBV29-1 and TRBJ1-1, the CDR3 gives the full variable domain: SAVISQKPSRDICQRGTSLTIQCQVDSQVTMMFWYRQQPGQSLTLIATANQGSEATYESGFVIDKFPISRPNLTFSTLTVSNMSPEDSSIYLCSVEGGYAGQNEAFFGQGTRLTVV.

This clone appeared once. J is TRBJ2-7 and V is TRBV5-4, with D maybe TRBD2 (6 bases). In germline, CDR1 is SGHNT, CDR2 YYREEE (reference sequence). Deletions cut 0 bases from V and 0 bases from J, with 7 bases between. The CDR3 has 14 amino acids. In nucleotides, the CDR3 is TGTGCCAGCAGCTTGGACGGGAGCTCCTACGAGCAGTACTTC. Protein product: CASSLDGSSYEQYF.

J is TRBJ2-1 and V is TRBV10-3; 11 bases match TRBD2. There are 16 residues in the CDR3. The trim removed 6 bases at V and 1 base at J, leaving 5 bases unmatched. Germline V gene data show CDR1 as ENHRY and CDR2 as SYGVKD. In nucleotides, the CDR3 is TGTGCCATCAGAGGGACTAGCGGAACGTCCTACAATGAGCAGTTCTTC. This encodes CAIRGTSGTSYNEQFF.

The chain combines TRBV5-4 with TRBJ2-5; tentatively, D is TRBD1 (6 bases). The CDR3 sequence is 14 residues long. V was trimmed by 1 base and J by 3 bases, leaving 10 bases between them. Germline V gene data show CDR1 as SGHNT and CDR2 as YYREEE (reference sequence). CDR3 bases: TGTGCCAGCAGCTTGAGGCAGGGGAAAGAGACCCAGTACTTC. Protein: CASSLRQGKETQYF. Full variable domain (missing parts from reference TRBV5-4 and TRBJ2-5): ETGVTQSPTHLIKTRGQQVTLRCSSQSGHNTVSWYQQALGQGPQFIFQYYREEENGRGNFPPRFSGLQFPNYSSELNVNALELDDSALYLCASSLRQGKETQYFGPGTRLLVL.

The CDR3 is CASSLYGGPQHF. For the CDR3, the DNA is TGTGCCAGCAGCTTATACGGCGGCCCCCAGCATTTT. The gene calls are TRBV7-2 and TRBJ1-5; no clear D. The germline gives CDR1 SGHTA, CDR2 FQGNSA. This CDR3 is built from 12 residues. V was cut by 2 bases and J by 10 bases, with 9 bases left in between.

V is TRBV2 and J is TRBJ1-5, with 7 positions matching TRBD1. Trimming cost V 7 bases and J 7 bases; bases outside gene matches: 4. The CDR3 has 12 amino acids. Germline assignment: CDR1 SNHLY and CDR2 FYNNEI. This CDR3 is CASNDREQPQHF. The CDR3 coding sequence is TGTGCCAGCAACGACAGGGAACAGCCCCAGCATTTT.